These T cell receptor beta chains were read from a single sample in a study of T cells in Graves' hyperthyroidism and ophthalmopathy. MiXCR was run by TCRdb on the multiplex PCR reads, yielding one entry per CDR3 protein. The sample holds nearly 750,000 distinct CDR3 sequences, 35% seen once. The sample comprised blood. These receptor sequences come from a woman aged 40 to 49 with Graves' hyperthyroidism. CDR3s include the opening cysteine and the closing phenylalanine or tryptophan. Fields, in order: V gene, J gene, D gene, clone size, CDR3 protein, CDR3 DNA. D genes are given only for firm matches. For some rows the clone size is stated as once, few or many, or as a class when expanded; others skip it.

>TRBV6-4|TRBJ2-2|NA|NA
CASSLGAGNSGELFF
TGTGCCAGCAGCCTTGGGGCAGGGAACTCCGGGGAGCTGTTTTTT
>TRBV10-3|TRBJ2-1|NA|NA
CAIRDSLADEQFF
TGTGCCATCAGAGATAGTTTAGCGGATGAGCAGTTCTTC
>TRBV19|TRBJ2-1|TRBD2|NA
CASSIGTSGDNEQFF
TGTGCCAGTAGTATCGGGACTAGCGGGGACAATGAGCAGTTCTTC
>TRBV2|TRBJ1-4|TRBD1|many
CATQGANEKLFF
TGTGCCACGCAGGGGGCTAATGAAAAACTGTTTTTT
>TRBV6-5|TRBJ1-1|NA|NA
CASSYGASAFF
TGTGCCAGCAGTTACGGGGCATCCGCTTTCTTT
>TRBV20-1|TRBJ2-3|NA|few
CSARRITDTQYF
TGCAGTGCTAGACGAATCACAGATACGCAGTATTTT
>TRBV12-3/TRBV12-4|TRBJ1-6|NA|many
CASSLGQTNSPLHF
TGTGCCAGCAGTTTAGGACAGACCAATTCACCCCTCCACTTT
>TRBV7-8|TRBJ2-2|NA|NA
CASSLGVWDTGELFF
TGTGCCAGCAGCTTGGGGGTTTGGGACACCGGGGAGCTGTTTTTT
>TRBV9|TRBJ2-7|TRBD2|NA
CASSVEAGGYYEQYF
TGTGCCAGCAGCGTAGAGGCGGGGGGGTACTACGAGCAGTACTTC
>TRBV20-1|TRBJ1-2|TRBD1|many
CSARAGTGVVGYTF
TGCAGTGCTAGAGCGGGGACAGGCGTTGTTGGCTACACCTTC
>TRBV20-1|TRBJ2-5|NA|many
CSATDPGEFQETQYF
TGCAGTGCGACGGACCCGGGGGAGTTCCAAGAGACCCAGTACTTC
>TRBV20-1|TRBJ1-2|NA|NA
CSARETGGQIPKGYTF
TGCAGTGCTAGAGAGACGGGGGGCCAAATCCCTAAGGGCTACACCTTC
>TRBV7-9|TRBJ1-2|TRBD1|many
CASSSYRGGYTF
TGTGCCAGCAGCTCCTACAGGGGTGGCTACACCTTC
>TRBV5-1|TRBJ2-7|TRBD1|NA
CASSFDGQGAYEQYF
TGCGCCAGCAGCTTCGATGGACAGGGGGCCTACGAGCAGTACTTC
>TRBV10-2|TRBJ1-2|NA|NA
CASSEAGDGNYGYTF
TGCGCCAGCAGTGAAGCAGGGGACGGAAACTATGGCTACACCTTC
>TRBV5-1|TRBJ1-2|TRBD1|NA
CASSLDKTGVYGYTF
TGCGCCAGCAGCTTGGATAAGACAGGGGTCTATGGCTACACCTTC
>TRBV7-3|TRBJ1-6|TRBD1|many
CASSPRQGFASPLHF
TGTGCCAGCAGCCCCAGACAGGGGTTTGCATCACCCCTCCACTTT
>TRBV6-5|TRBJ2-5|TRBD1|NA
CASRTGTALRETQYF
TGTGCCAGCAGAACCGGGACAGCCCTTCGAGAGACCCAGTACTTC
>TRBV7-2|TRBJ2-1|TRBD2|few
CASSPGRARRNEQFF
TGTGCCAGCAGCCCGGGGAGGGCCAGGAGGAATGAGCAGTTCTTC
>TRBV6-1|TRBJ2-2|NA|NA
CASSQGTVVTGELFF
TGTGCCAGCAGTCAGGGGACGGTAGTCACCGGGGAGCTGTTTTTT
>TRBV12-3/TRBV12-4|TRBJ1-2|NA|NA
CASTQGPSGGYTF
TGTGCCAGCACCCAGGGACCCTCGGGGGGCTACACCTTC
>TRBV13|TRBJ1-1|NA|NA
CASSFGFSNTEAFF
TGTGCCAGCAGCTTCGGATTCTCTAACACTGAAGCTTTCTTT
>TRBV25-1|TRBJ1-2|TRBD1|NA
CASSFPPGGGNYGYTF
TGTGCCAGCAGCTTCCCCCCAGGGGGCGGCAACTATGGCTACACCTTC
>TRBV6-5|TRBJ1-2|NA|few
CASSRSPLWGYTF
TGTGCCAGCAGCCGAAGCCCGCTATGGGGCTACACCTTC
>TRBV7-8|TRBJ2-7|NA|many
CASRLGPGTYEQYF
TGTGCCAGCAGGTTAGGCCCGGGGACCTACGAGCAGTACTTC
>TRBV7-2|TRBJ2-5|NA|NA
CASSYRGPNQETQYF
TGTGCCAGCAGCTACCGGGGACCGAACCAAGAGACCCAGTACTTC
>TRBV20-1|TRBJ2-7|TRBD2|many
CSAPTSGRGSYEQYF
TGCAGTGCCCCAACTAGCGGGAGAGGTTCCTACGAGCAGTACTTC
>TRBV28|TRBJ2-5|NA|few
CASSRQTQYF
TGTGCCAGCAGTCGGCAGACCCAGTACTTC
>TRBV7-9|TRBJ1-4|NA|many
CASSLGRESGKLFF
TGTGCCAGCAGCTTAGGAAGGGAATCAGGAAAACTGTTTTTT
>TRBV5-1|TRBJ1-4|NA|NA
CASRRTRGEKLFF
TGCGCCAGCAGAAGGACAAGGGGGGAAAAACTGTTTTTT